This T cell receptor beta chain was captured in a study of radiation and T cells in renal cell carcinoma (dated by TCRdb to the early 2020s). In the study overall: The samples were drawn from a clinical trial, where primary renal cell carcinomas were treated with 15 Gy of stereotactic body radiation therapy and then removed by nephrectomy 4 weeks afterward. TCR beta sequencing covered 50 to 55 samples in total, comprising some 25 tumors and about 27 peripheral blood samples. A total of 3.5 million to 4.5 million unique CDR3 nucleotide sequences, encoding 2.7 million or so unique CDR3 amino acid sequences, were found across all 50 or so samples.

Worth noting for this clone: This receptor's antigen is unknown. There are no base qualities to consult, and no much larger clone falls within one base.

As encoded in the germline V gene, CDR1 is SGHRS while CDR2 is YFSETQ. CDR3 length: 14 amino acids, cysteine to phenylalanine. The DNA shown is the 42-base CDR3, in frame from base 1. Compared with germline, V lacks 1 base and J lacks 7 bases; bases without a gene match: 6. TCR beta libraries were generated from genomic DNA with the immunoSEQ kit, following the manufacturer's recommendations. To prepare the libraries, a first multiplex PCR with proprietary primers was run, followed by a second PCR that added unique barcodes, and a bead cleanup was done after each round. A positive control reaction and a negative control reaction, both provided in the kit, were run with every batch of samples. The final libraries were assessed on an Agilent 4200 TapeStation D1000 ScreenTape, pooled by volume, and quantified by qPCR. Sequencing ran on an Illumina NextSeq500 with a MidOutput 150-cycle cartridge, using 156 Read1 and 15 Index1 cycles with kit custom primers. The pooled library was loaded at roughly 1 pM with around 20% PhiX control spiked in. The published analysis was carried out like this. The vendor-processed data were analyzed in R, and a clonotype was defined as all T cells that share the same CDR3 nucleotide sequence. In the clone abundance analyses, frequencies were normalized to the 10,000 most abundant clones in each sample. Public T cell clones, which averaged fewer than five per sample, were removed prior to analysis. Tumor-enriched clonotypes and baseline blood-enriched clonotypes were defined as those with an abundance difference of at least 32-fold between compartments. A beta-binomial differential abundance model was used to identify clonotypes that expanded or contracted between blood time points. Tumor-blood repertoire similarity was measured with the Baroni-Urbani and Buser coefficient, and groups were compared using two-tailed Wilcoxon tests in R. This is the immuneACCESS table as TCRdb keeps it, with only in-frame sequences that have V and J called. A part of the clones is gone; compared with another copy, unresolved V genes explain less than half, and the rest is unexplained. Clonal size and the V and J genes are those of that table, whereas D and trimming came from the DNA. This sample comprises 100,000 to 150,000 clones, roughly 80% of them detected only once. The top ten hold approximately 3% of the sample.

Findings and caveats that apply to the study as a whole: In blood, the top tumor clonotypes increased from baseline to 2 weeks after radiation and then shrank by 4 weeks, which suggests a temporary expansion of tumor-resident clones. Changes in the blood repertoire were not tracked past 4 weeks after treatment. The single-armed trial design could not address effects of radiation dose or scheduling on the TCR repertoire. Because pretreatment tumor biopsies were not available, the study could not determine whether clonotypes were already present within the tumor at baseline.

The time point label here, explained by the study, means: baseline pretreatment blood. According to the study, the label for this sample's treatment or condition signals: 15 Gy SBRT to primary tumor, nephrectomy 4 weeks later. To follow tumor-enriched clonotypes, serial peripheral blood was collected from radiation-treated patients at baseline and at 2 weeks and 4 weeks after SBRT. Renal cell carcinoma with clear cell pathology was present in all patients. Genomic DNA for TCR sequencing was prepared using the QIAamp DNA Blood Mini Kit (Qiagen). The analyses included just those samples that passed every quality control check.

Sequenced material: blood, taken from a patient whose treatment included radiotherapy and nephrectomy. The sequence came from a woman aged 55-75 years with renal cell carcinoma. The chain links TRBV5-1 with TRBJ1-2, with 8 central nucleotides matching TRBD1. The CDR3 protein is CASSLLDREFGYTF. The DNA sequence is as follows: TGCGCCAGCAGCTTGCTGGACAGGGAATTTGGCTACACCTTC.